Following are 20 T cell receptor beta chains from one sample sequenced in a study of beta chain features in type 1 diabetes. Isolated RNA was reverse transcribed in full, so expressed TCRB transcripts were sequenced. Method: immunoSEQ multiplex PCR; TCRdb's copy keeps in-frame clones and lacks some. Of some 200,000 clones listed, approximately 11% were seen once; the top ten hold 1% to 1.5%. Sequenced: central memory CD4+ T cells from blood. All receptors derive from a man younger than 35 in good health.

This clone was observed a few times. V is TRBV10-3 and J is TRBJ2-3; no reliable D call. This CDR3 has 13 residues. Germline CDR1 and CDR2: ENHRY and SYGVKD. The V end lost 6 bases, the J end lost 4 bases, and 11 bases lay between the germline ends. The CDR3 coding sequence is TGTGCCATCAGCCTCGCTGGTTCAGATACGCAGTATTTT. It translates to CAISLAGSDTQYF.

V gene TRBV9 combines with J gene TRBJ2-3; D gene ambiguous. V lost 3 bases to trimming and J lost 2 bases, with 10 bases between them. The CDR3 loop spans 14 amino acids. Germline CDR1 and CDR2: SGDLS and YYNGEE. The CDR3 sequence: CASSARSITDTQYF. The CDR3 nucleotides are TGTGCCAGCAGCGCCCGGAGTATCACAGATACGCAGTATTTT.

The chain couples TRBV5-1 to TRBJ1-2; no definite D call. Germline V gene data show CDR1 as SGHRS and CDR2 as YFSETQ. V lost 8 bases, J lost 0 bases, and 8 bases lay in between. CDR3 length equals 12 residues. The CDR3 loop is CARARSNYGYTF. Here the CDR3 DNA reads TGCGCCAGGGCTCGGTCTAACTATGGCTACACCTTC. Looking up the rest from reference TRBV5-1 and TRBJ1-2 gives the full variable domain: KAGVTQTPRYLIKTRGQQVTLSCSPISGHRSVSWYQQTPGQGLQFLFEYFSETQRNKGNFPGRFSGRQFSNSRSEMNVSTLELGDSALYLCARARSNYGYTFGSGTRLTVV.

This clone was found a few times. V is TRBV9 and J is TRBJ1-2; D is possibly TRBD1 (6 bases). The germline V gene encodes CDR1 SGDLS and CDR2 YYNGEE. This CDR3 contains 14 residues. V was shortened by 4 bases and J by 7 bases, with 17 bases between the two germline ends. In DNA form, the CDR3 reads TGTGCCAGCAGCACCCGGGACACCGGTGCTGGCTACACCTTC. Its translation: CASSTRDTGAGYTF.

This clone was counted between two and nine times. This chain connects TRBV29-1 to TRBJ2-5; D call uncertain. The CDR3 contains 12 residues. Germline-derived CDR1 and CDR2 are SQVTM and ANQGSEA. V dropped 7 bases and J dropped 5 bases, with 14 bases sitting between them. In nucleotides, the CDR3 is TGCAGCGGGGGTGGTCTCGAGGAGACCCAGTACTTC. It translates to CSGGGLEETQYF.

In its sample, this clone was seen a few times. The chain employs TRBV28 and TRBJ2-1; 8 bases align to TRBD1. Losses at the gene ends were 3 bases for V and 5 bases for J; bases not matched to a gene: 3. Germline lookup yields CDR1 MDHEN and CDR2 SYDVKM. This CDR3 contains 14 residues. Written as DNA, the CDR3 is TGTGCCAGCAGTTTCGGGACAGGAGACAATGAGCAGTTCTTC. Protein sequence: CASSFGTGDNEQFF. Combining the CDR3 with reference TRBV28 and TRBJ2-1 gives the whole variable domain DVKVTQSSRYLVKRTGEKVFLECVQDMDHENMFWYRQDPGLGLRLIYFSYDVKMKEKGDIPEGYSVSREKKERFSLILESASTNQTSMYLCASSFGTGDNEQFFGPGTRLTVL.

This rearrangement joins TRBV30 to TRBJ1-4; perhaps TRBD1 as D (6 bases). This CDR3 region has 14 residues. Between the trimmed V and J ends, which lost 3 bases and 6 bases, there was a span of 14 bases. CDR1 is GTSNPN, CDR2 SVGIG, per germline (reference sequence). The CDR3 here is CAWREAGAYEKLFF. CDR3 sequence (DNA): TGTGCCTGGAGAGAAGCGGGGGCCTATGAAAAACTGTTTTTT. Complete variable domain (other parts from reference TRBV30 and TRBJ1-4): SQTIHQWPATLVQPVGSPLSLECTVEGTSNPNLYWYRQAAGRGLQLLFYSVGIGQISSEVPQNLSASRPQDRQFILSSKKLLLSDSGFYLCAWREAGAYEKLFFGSGTQLSVL.

Many counts were recorded for this clone. V is TRBV29-1 and J is TRBJ2-5; possible D gene TRBD2, 6 bases. The V end was cut by 4 bases, the J end by 5 bases, with 11 bases between. The CDR3 covers 12 residues. CDR1 is SQVTM, CDR2 ANQGSEA, per germline. CDR3 sequence: CSVGPEGETQYF. The CDR3 DNA sequence: TGCAGCGTTGGGCCGGAGGGGGAGACCCAGTACTTC.

The rearrangement links TRBV6-6 to TRBJ2-1; TRBD2 aligns across 8 bases. The V segment lost 2 bases and the J segment 6 bases; nucleotides outside the gene matches: 9. CDR1 is MNHNY and CDR2 is SVGAGI in the germline V gene (reference sequence). The CDR3 spans 16 residues. CDR3 coding DNA: TGTGCCAGCAGTTACCCGCAGGGGACTAGGGGCAATGAGCAGTTCTTC. It translates to CASSYPQGTRGNEQFF.

This chain connects TRBV30 to TRBJ2-4; 7 nucleotides line up with TRBD1. The CDR3 is made up of 14 amino acids. The V gene end was trimmed by 0 bases and the J gene end by 6 bases; junction bases not matched to a gene: 5. Germline values: CDR1 GTSNPN, CDR2 SVGIG (reference sequence). This CDR3 is CAWSVANRGNIQYF. The CDR3 DNA reads as TGTGCCTGGAGTGTAGCTAACAGGGGAAACATTCAGTACTTC.

This clone was observed a handful of times. The V and J genes are TRBV14 and TRBJ2-7; 8 nucleotides agree with TRBD1. Germline V CDR1 and CDR2: SGHDN, FVKESK. This CDR3 spans 14 amino acids. Losses at the gene ends were 5 bases for V and 6 bases for J; bases not matched to a gene: 9. CDR3 amino acids: CASSSQGQAGEQYF. CDR3 coding DNA: TGTGCCAGCAGCTCACAGGGACAGGCTGGCGAGCAGTACTTC.

The chain combines TRBV30 with TRBJ2-3; D is unresolved. Germline V gene data show CDR1 as GTSNPN and CDR2 as SVGIG (reference sequence). V was shortened by 5 bases and J by 5 bases, with 8 bases between the two germline ends. This CDR3 has 11 residues. The CDR3 loop is CAWSWGDTQYF. The CDR3 region has the DNA TGTGCCTGGTCGTGGGGAGATACGCAGTATTTT.

In DNA form, the CDR3 reads TGTGCCAGCTCGCTCCGAGGACAAGAGCAGTTCTTC. It specifies CASSLRGQEQFF. The J gene is TRBJ2-1, the V gene TRBV18, with a possible D match to TRBD1 (5 bases). The germline V gene encodes CDR1 KGHSH and CDR2 LQKENI. The V end was cut by 6 bases, the J end by 10 bases, with 13 bases between. The CDR3 is made up of 12 amino acids. The complete variable domain, with remaining parts taken from reference TRBV18 and TRBJ2-1, reads NAGVMQNPRHLVRRRGQEARLRCSPMKGHSHVYWYRQLPEEGLKFMVYLQKENIIDESGMPKERFSAEFPKEGPSILRIQQVVRGDSAAYFCASSLRGQEQFFGPGTRLTVL.

This clone has a handful of counts. The rearrangement joins TRBV7-2 to TRBJ2-3, with 8 bases that match TRBD2. Germline values: CDR1 SGHTA, CDR2 FQGNSA. V shed 4 bases and J 0 bases; nucleotides not matched to a gene: 6. The CDR3 is made up of 16 amino acids. CDR3 region: CASSSLAGLSTDTQYF. The CDR3 DNA follows: TGTGCCAGCAGCTCTCTAGCGGGCCTAAGCACAGATACGCAGTATTTT.

The chain links TRBV5-1 to TRBJ2-5, with D hard to call. CDR1 is SGHRS and CDR2 is YFSETQ in the germline V gene. The CDR3 length is 14 residues. V lost 4 bases and J 3 bases, leaving 13 bases between the germline ends. The CDR3 region has the DNA TGCGCCAGCAGCAAAATATCGAGCGAAGAGACCCAGTACTTC. As protein: CASSKISSEETQYF.

The rearrangement links TRBV4-3 to TRBJ2-7, with D possibly matching TRBD1 (6 bases). Looked up from germline, CDR1 is LGHNA and CDR2 is YSLEER. The CDR3 loop spans 15 amino acids. Trimming took 3 bases from V and 0 from J, leaving 12 bases between them. CDR3 DNA sequence: TGCGCCAGCAGCCAGAACCTGGACAGCTCCTACGAGCAGTACTTC. This codes for CASSQNLDSSYEQYF.

This clone has a handful of counts. V gene TRBV13 combines with J gene TRBJ2-7; D is perhaps TRBD2 (6 bases). Trimming took 6 bases from V and 1 from J, leaving 13 bases between them. The CDR3 has 14 amino acids. Germline CDR1 is PRHDT and CDR2 is FYEKMQ (reference sequence). CDR3 residues: CASRKGGMSYEQYF. As DNA, the CDR3 is TGTGCCAGCAGGAAAGGCGGGATGTCCTACGAGCAGTACTTC.

J is TRBJ2-1 and V is TRBV5-1, with 8 positions matching TRBD1. CDR3 size: 15 residues. Germline V gives CDR1 SGHRS, CDR2 YFSETQ. The J segment lost 4 bases and the V segment lost 0 bases, leaving 3 bases of the junction unmatched. Here the CDR3 DNA reads TGCGCCAGCAGCTTGGGACAGGGGTCGTACAATGAGCAGTTCTTC. Its translation is CASSLGQGSYNEQFF.

The V and J genes are TRBV29-1 and TRBJ2-3, with a tentative D call TRBD1 (5 bases). The CDR3 length is 13 residues. V lost 8 bases and J lost 0, with 12 bases in between. In germline, CDR1 is SQVTM, CDR2 ANQGSEA. The CDR3 DNA reads as TGCAGCCTCAGGGTTTCGAGCACAGATACGCAGTATTTT. It yields the protein CSLRVSSTDTQYF.

This clone occurred many times. The V gene is TRBV29-1, the J gene TRBJ2-4; 11 nucleotides align to TRBD2. The CDR3 is 14 amino acids. The V segment lost 7 bases and the J segment 5 bases; nucleotides outside the gene matches: 7. The germline V gene encodes CDR1 SQVTM and CDR2 ANQGSEA. CDR3 sequence reads: CSAEDSGGENIQYF. The DNA of the CDR3 is TGCAGCGCCGAGGATAGCGGGGGGGAAAACATTCAGTACTTC.